The 31 T cell receptor beta chains given below trace back to one sample, sequenced in a study of beta chain features in type 1 diabetes. General study results and limits: In every one of the four CD4+ subsets, TCRB CDR3s were moderately but significantly shorter in Type 1 diabetes patients.

The authors reverse transcribed all of the isolated RNA, so sequencing captured expressed TCRB transcripts. TCRdb's table, derived via immunoSEQ multiplex PCR, lists solely in-frame clones and lacks some. Of 55,000 to 80,000 clones in the sample, just under 50% were seen once. These receptors have no identified antigens. Material: central memory CD4+ T cells from blood. These receptors were collected from a man aged 25 to 40 with type 1 diabetes.

J is TRBJ2-5 and V is TRBV27, with 7 bases aligning to TRBD2. There are 16 residues in the CDR3. V was pared by 5 bases and J by 3 bases, with 12 bases of the junction left unmatched. Germline V lookup: CDR1 MNHEY, CDR2 SMNVEV (reference sequence). In DNA, the CDR3 is TGTGCCAGCAGTCCCTCGATAGGGGCGGGAGAAGAGACCCAGTACTTC. Translation: CASSPSIGAGEETQYF.

This clone was counted a few times. In nucleotides, the CDR3 is TGTGCCAGCAGGCCTACCCCGTGGTCTCCGGATGGCTACACCTTC. Its translation is CASRPTPWSPDGYTF. The chain joins TRBV6-5 to TRBJ1-2; no clear D. Germline-derived CDR1 and CDR2 are MNHEY and SVGAGI. V lost 6 bases and J 6 bases, leaving 20 bases between the germline ends. CDR3 length: 15 residues.

The rearrangement joins TRBV4-2 to TRBJ1-5; D uncertain. Germline CDR1 and CDR2: LGHNA and YNFKEQ. The ends were cut back, 0 bases at V and 6 bases at J, with 12 bases in the middle. This CDR3 spans 15 amino acids. The DNA for the CDR3 is TGTGCCAGCAGCCAAGAAGATTCGAGGAGTCAGCCCCAGCATTTT. Amino acid sequence: CASSQEDSRSQPQHF.

This clone was seen a handful of times. The rearrangement links TRBV30 to TRBJ2-4; TRBD1 matches at 7 bases. The J segment lost 4 bases and the V segment lost 2 bases, leaving 8 bases of the junction unmatched. The CDR3 is made up of 15 amino acids. Germline V CDR1 and CDR2: GTSNPN, SVGIG (reference sequence). CDR3 amino acids: CAWSTGDVGKNIQYF. The CDR3, as DNA: TGTGCCTGGAGTACAGGGGATGTGGGGAAAAACATTCAGTACTTC.

This chain connects TRBV10-1 to TRBJ2-1; 11 nucleotides match TRBD1. Germline CDR1 WNHNN, CDR2 SYGVQD (reference sequence). The length of the CDR3 is 18 residues. The ends lost 8 bases at V and 3 bases at J; junction bases unmatched: 15. CDR3 nucleotide sequence: TGCGCCAGCGCCTCAAGGGCCTCAGGGACAGGGGGCTACAATGAGCAGTTCTTC. Translated, it gives CASASRASGTGGYNEQFF.

As concerns this clone: This CDR3 is also generated by other DNA sequences in the sample. This chain joins TRBV7-2 and TRBJ2-1; D perhaps matches TRBD2 (5 bases). V was cut by 1 base and J by 15 bases, with 13 bases left in between. CDR3 length: 12 residues. Looked up from germline, CDR1 is SGHTA and CDR2 is FQGNSA. CDR3 residues: CASSLGAVPLFF. DNA for the CDR3: TGTGCCAGCAGCTTAGGAGCGGTTCCCTTGTTCTTC.

The chain has TRBV4-1 and TRBJ2-5; TRBD2 matches 11 bases. Germline lookup yields CDR1 MGHRA and CDR2 YSYEKL. With 4 bases clipped from V and 1 base from J, the junction kept 8 bases outside the gene matches. The CDR3 is 17 residues long. This chain's CDR3 is CASSPQPLAGGQETQYF. CDR3 nucleotide sequence: TGCGCCAGCAGCCCCCAGCCCCTAGCGGGGGGCCAAGAGACCCAGTACTTC.

Here the CDR3 DNA reads TGTGCCAGCAGAACAGGGGGCCTACCAGATGAGCAGTTCTTC. This encodes CASRTGGLPDEQFF. The chain recombines TRBV6-5 with TRBJ2-1, with 9 bases that match TRBD1. The CDR3 length is 14 residues. V was clipped by 6 bases and J by 8 bases; unmatched bases: 8. Germline V gene sequence: CDR1 MNHEY, CDR2 SVGAGI.

The chain recombines TRBV6-1 with TRBJ2-7; a possible D gene is TRBD1 (5 bases). Germline-derived CDR1 and CDR2 are MNHNS and SASEGT. The CDR3 runs 13 residues. V was pared by 6 bases and J by 2 bases, with 11 bases between. The CDR3 DNA is TGTGCCAGCAGCCATGACAGCGCCTACGAGCAGTACTTC. This translates into CASSHDSAYEQYF.

CDR3 bases: TGTGCCAGCAGACCAACAGGGACCCAAGAGACCCAGTACTTC. Encoded protein: CASRPTGTQETQYF. The rearrangement joins TRBV7-6 to TRBJ2-5; tentative D call: TRBD1 (6 bases). The V end was cut by 6 bases, the J end by 1 base, with 12 bases between. Germline V gene lookup returns CDR1 SGHVS and CDR2 FNYEAQ. The CDR3 is 14 residues long.

This clone was seen a single time. This chain uses TRBV12-5 with TRBJ2-6; 8 bases map to TRBD1. The CDR3 runs to 18 residues. V lost 3 bases to trimming and J lost 0 bases; unmatched junction nucleotides: 7. The V gene's germline CDR1 is LGHNT and CDR2 FRNRAP. The CDR3 nucleotides are TGTGCTAGTGGTTTTGTAGGACAGGGTCCCTCTGGGGCCAACGTCCTGACTTTC. It is translated as CASGFVGQGPSGANVLTF. The full variable domain, completed using reference TRBV12-5 and TRBJ2-6, is DARVTQTPRHKVTEMGQEVTMRCQPILGHNTVFWYRQTMMQGLELLAYFRNRAPLDDSGMPKDRFSAEMPDATLATLKIQPSEPRDSAVYFCASGFVGQGPSGANVLTFGAGSRLTVL.

The chain recombines TRBV29-1 with TRBJ2-3; a possible D gene is TRBD1 (7 bases). The V end was cut by 3 bases, the J end by 3 bases, with 16 bases between. The length of the CDR3 is 15 residues. Per germline, CDR1 SQVTM and CDR2 ANQGSEA. The CDR3 sequence: CSVDSVSGGTDTQYF. For the CDR3, the DNA is TGCAGCGTTGATAGTGTTTCAGGGGGGACAGATACGCAGTATTTT.

The CDR3 coding sequence is TGTGCTAGTGACCTTAGCTCTGGGGCCAACGTCCTGACTTTC. This gives the protein CASDLSSGANVLTF. This chain links TRBV12-5 with TRBJ2-6; unclear D gene. CDR3 size: 14 residues. With 7 bases removed from V and 0 bases from J, the gap between germline ends came to 7 bases. Germline V gene data show CDR1 as LGHNT and CDR2 as FRNRAP.

The J gene is TRBJ1-1, the V gene TRBV6-5, with 7 bases identical to TRBD1. The V gene's germline CDR1 is MNHEY and CDR2 SVGAGI. CDR3 length: 14 residues. Trimming took 7 bases from V and 3 from J; bases not matched to a gene: 8. CDR3 in amino acids: CASKGALGDTEAFF. CDR3 nucleotide sequence: TGTGCCAGCAAGGGGGCCCTTGGTGACACTGAAGCTTTCTTT.

This clone was seen a handful of times. The genes are TRBV25-1 and TRBJ2-1; TRBD2 might be the D (6 bases). V was shortened by 5 bases and J by 3 bases, with 17 bases between the two germline ends. The CDR3 length is 16 residues. The germline CDR1 and CDR2 sequences are MGHDK and SYGVNS. The CDR3 DNA is TGTGCCAGCAGTCCCTCCCTTCCGGGAGACTACAATGAGCAGTTCTTC. Its protein is CASSPSLPGDYNEQFF.

This rearrangement joins TRBV30 to TRBJ2-1; TRBD2 matches at 8 bases. The V and J ends lost 3 bases and 8 bases, in that order; junction bases with no gene match: 12. CDR1 GTSNPN and CDR2 SVGIG come from the germline V gene (reference sequence). CDR3 size: 15 residues. As DNA, the CDR3 is TGTGCCTGGAGGAAGTTTAGCGGGATTCATGATGAGCAGTTCTTC. Protein: CAWRKFSGIHDEQFF.

The gene calls are TRBV5-1 and TRBJ2-3, with 7 bases that match TRBD1. CDR1 is SGHRS and CDR2 is YFSETQ in the germline V gene. The CDR3 length is 15 residues. V gave up 1 base and J gave up 5 bases; unmatched junction bases: 7. CDR3 protein: CASSLKGAHGDTQYF. Written as DNA, the CDR3 is TGCGCCAGCAGCTTGAAGGGGGCGCATGGAGATACGCAGTATTTT.

The chain combines TRBV6-1 with TRBJ2-7, with TRBD2 matching over 13 bases. Per germline, CDR1 MNHNS and CDR2 SASEGT. The CDR3 runs to 15 residues. V lost 7 bases to trimming and J lost 7 bases; unmatched junction nucleotides: 10. Written as DNA, the CDR3 is TGTGCCAGCAACCTACTAGCGGGAGGGCCTGGTGAGCAGTACTTC. Its protein is CASNLLAGGPGEQYF.

This rearrangement joins TRBV28 to TRBJ1-5; D unclear. The CDR3 totals 12 residues. The germline CDR1 and CDR2 sequences are MDHEN and SYDVKM. V lost 7 bases to trimming and J lost 3 bases, with 7 bases between them. This CDR3 is CASTINNQPQHF. In DNA, the CDR3 is TGTGCCAGCACCATCAACAATCAGCCCCAGCATTTT.

The chain joins TRBV5-1 to TRBJ1-3; D is perhaps TRBD1 (5 bases). Trimming took 3 bases from V and 4 from J, leaving 11 bases between them. The germline V gene has CDR1 SGHRS and CDR2 YFSETQ. There are 14 residues in the CDR3. The CDR3, as DNA: TGCGCCAGCAGCTCCGACAGCGGGGGAAACACCATATATTTT. Residues: CASSSDSGGNTIYF.

The chain has TRBV6-1 and TRBJ2-3, with TRBD1 matching 8 bases. This CDR3 is 19 amino acids long. V lost 3 bases, J lost 1 base, and 15 bases stayed unmatched. Germline V CDR1 and CDR2: MNHNS, SASEGT. The CDR3 DNA reads as TGTGCCAGCAGTGATTTCAGGGGGCTGTCTTCTGGAGGCACAGATACGCAGTATTTT. Its translation is CASSDFRGLSSGGTDTQYF.

This clone turned up a few times. The chain combines TRBV4-2 with TRBJ2-3; the D gene is possibly TRBD1 (5 bases). From germline, CDR1 is LGHNA and CDR2 YNFKEQ. V lost 4 bases to trimming and J lost 2 bases, with 31 bases between them. This CDR3 region has 21 residues. The CDR3, as DNA: TGTGCCAGCAGCCCTAACCTTAGACAATGGACAACGACGTTAACCACAGATACGCAGTATTTT. Protein: CASSPNLRQWTTTLTTDTQYF.

V gene TRBV27 combines with J gene TRBJ1-1; 10 bases fit TRBD1. This CDR3 contains 16 residues. CDR1 and CDR2 from the germline V gene are MNHEY and SMNVEV (reference sequence). V lost 5 bases, J lost 3 bases, and 9 bases stayed unmatched. CDR3 bases: TGTGCCAGCAGTCCTGGACAGGGGGGAGGGTACACTGAAGCTTTCTTT. Its protein product is CASSPGQGGGYTEAFF.

This chain links TRBV5-6 with TRBJ2-2, with 7 nucleotides matching TRBD1. Germline lookup yields CDR1 SGHDT and CDR2 YYEEEE. This CDR3 contains 17 residues. Trimming cost V 0 bases and J 2 bases; bases outside gene matches: 7. The CDR3 DNA is TGTGCCAGCAGCTTGGCACGGACAGGCGTTAACACCGGGGAGCTGTTTTTT. Translating gives CASSLARTGVNTGELFF. The full variable domain, completed using reference TRBV5-6 and TRBJ2-2, is DAGVTQSPTHLIKTRGQQVTLRCSPKSGHDTVSWYQQALGQGPQFIFQYYEEEERQRGNFPDRFSGHQFPNYSSELNVNALLLGDSALYLCASSLARTGVNTGELFFGEGSRLTVL.

This clone was found many times. The V and J genes are TRBV7-9 and TRBJ2-7; 8 nucleotides align to TRBD2. This CDR3 comprises 14 residues. CDR1 and CDR2 from the germline V gene are SEHNR and FQNEAQ (reference sequence). V lost 6 bases and J lost 2; bases outside the gene matches: 6. CDR3 sequence (DNA): TGTGCCAGCAGTTACAGCGGGGGAACCTACGAGCAGTACTTC. Protein sequence: CASSYSGGTYEQYF.

The rearrangement links TRBV5-4 to TRBJ2-7, with TRBD2 identical over 8 bases. J was trimmed by 2 bases and V by 7 bases; bases with no gene match: 11. CDR1 SGHNT and CDR2 YYREEE come from the germline V gene (reference sequence). This CDR3 region has 15 residues. The CDR3 DNA reads TGTGCCAGCGGCCCCGGGGGGGGCAGGCCCTACGAGCAGTACTTC. Translation: CASGPGGGRPYEQYF.

The rearrangement uses TRBV9 and TRBJ1-1; 11 bases fit TRBD1. Germline V CDR1 and CDR2: SGDLS, YYNGEE. This CDR3 has 14 residues. With 0 bases clipped from V and 6 bases from J, the junction kept 1 base outside the gene matches. The CDR3 DNA reads TGTGCCAGCAGCGTAGGGGGACAGGGGGCTGAAGCTTTCTTT. Its translation is CASSVGGQGAEAFF.

This clone showed up just a few times. The rearrangement links TRBV10-3 to TRBJ1-4, with 8 bases aligning to TRBD1. J gave up 8 bases and V 0 bases, and 5 bases lay outside the gene matches. The CDR3 covers 15 residues. Looked up from germline, CDR1 is ENHRY and CDR2 is SYGVKD. Here the CDR3 reads CAISESTGAGEKLFF. Here the CDR3 DNA reads TGTGCCATCAGTGAGTCGACAGGGGCGGGCGAAAAACTGTTTTTT.

The DNA of the CDR3 is TGTGCCAGCAGAGTAGCGGGAGCGCCCCAAGAGACCCAGTACTTC. Its protein is CASRVAGAPQETQYF. The J gene is TRBJ2-5, the V gene TRBV2; 9 bases fit TRBD2. Germline loops: CDR1 SNHLY, CDR2 FYNNEI. This CDR3 region has 15 residues. The V gene end was trimmed by 6 bases and the J gene end by 1 base; junction bases not matched to a gene: 6.

This clone was picked up one time. This sequence joins TRBV5-4 and TRBJ2-2, with 13 bases that match TRBD2. With V trimmed by 4 bases and J by 2 bases, 2 bases remained unmatched. This CDR3 has 16 amino acids. Germline CDR1 reads SGHNT; CDR2 reads YYREEE (reference sequence). The CDR3 bases are TGTGCCAGCAGCACGGGACTAGCGGGAAACACCGGGGAGCTGTTTTTT. Its protein product is CASSTGLAGNTGELFF. The full variable domain, with the rest looked up from reference TRBV5-4 and TRBJ2-2, is ETGVTQSPTHLIKTRGQQVTLRCSSQSGHNTVSWYQQALGQGPQFIFQYYREEENGRGNFPPRFSGLQFPNYSSELNVNALELDDSALYLCASSTGLAGNTGELFFGEGSRLTVL.

V gene TRBV6-6 combines with J gene TRBJ1-3; no clear D gene. The CDR3 length is 13 residues. The V gene's germline CDR1 is MNHNY and CDR2 SVGAGI (reference sequence). Deletions cut 8 bases from V and 0 bases from J, with 8 bases between. This CDR3 is CASGLVSGNTIYF. The CDR3 nucleotides are TGTGCCAGCGGACTTGTCTCTGGAAACACCATATATTTT.